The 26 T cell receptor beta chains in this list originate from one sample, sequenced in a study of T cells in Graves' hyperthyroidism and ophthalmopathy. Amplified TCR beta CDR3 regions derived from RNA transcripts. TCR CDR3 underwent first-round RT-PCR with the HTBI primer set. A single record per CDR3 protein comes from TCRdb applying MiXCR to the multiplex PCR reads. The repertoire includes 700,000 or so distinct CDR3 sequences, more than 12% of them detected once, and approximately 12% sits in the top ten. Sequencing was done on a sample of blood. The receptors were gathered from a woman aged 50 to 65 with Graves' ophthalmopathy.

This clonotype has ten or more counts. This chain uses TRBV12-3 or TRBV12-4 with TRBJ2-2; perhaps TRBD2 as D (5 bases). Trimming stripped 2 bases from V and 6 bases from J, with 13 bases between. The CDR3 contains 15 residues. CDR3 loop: CASSLSASWAGELFF. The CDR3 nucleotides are TGTGCCAGCAGTTTATCGGCTAGCTGGGCCGGGGAGCTGTTTTTT.

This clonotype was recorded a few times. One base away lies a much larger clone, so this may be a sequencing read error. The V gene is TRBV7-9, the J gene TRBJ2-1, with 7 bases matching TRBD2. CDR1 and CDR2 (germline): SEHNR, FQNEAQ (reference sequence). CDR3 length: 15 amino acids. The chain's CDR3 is CASSLAGGPLNGQFF. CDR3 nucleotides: TGTGCCAGCAGCTTAGCGGGAGGGCCACTCAATGGGCAGTTCTTC.

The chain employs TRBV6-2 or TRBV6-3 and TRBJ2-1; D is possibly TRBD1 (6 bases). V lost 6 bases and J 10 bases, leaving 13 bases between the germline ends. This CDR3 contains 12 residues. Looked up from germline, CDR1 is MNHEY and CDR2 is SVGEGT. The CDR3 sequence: CASSDRFWEQFF. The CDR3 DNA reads TGTGCCAGCAGCGACAGGTTCTGGGAGCAGTTCTTC.

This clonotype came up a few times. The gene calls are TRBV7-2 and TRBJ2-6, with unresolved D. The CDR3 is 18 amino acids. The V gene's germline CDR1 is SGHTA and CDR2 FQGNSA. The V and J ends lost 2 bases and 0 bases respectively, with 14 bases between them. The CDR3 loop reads CASSLQASWSSGANVLTF. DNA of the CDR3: TGTGCCAGCAGCTTACAGGCCTCTTGGAGCTCTGGGGCCAACGTCCTGACTTTC.

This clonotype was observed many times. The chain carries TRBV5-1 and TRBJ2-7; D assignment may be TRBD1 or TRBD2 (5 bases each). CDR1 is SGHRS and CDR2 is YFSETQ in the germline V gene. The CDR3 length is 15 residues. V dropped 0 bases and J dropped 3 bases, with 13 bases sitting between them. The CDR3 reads CASSLEGVGGYEQYF. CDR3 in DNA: TGCGCCAGCAGCTTGGAAGGGGTTGGAGGCTACGAGCAGTACTTC.

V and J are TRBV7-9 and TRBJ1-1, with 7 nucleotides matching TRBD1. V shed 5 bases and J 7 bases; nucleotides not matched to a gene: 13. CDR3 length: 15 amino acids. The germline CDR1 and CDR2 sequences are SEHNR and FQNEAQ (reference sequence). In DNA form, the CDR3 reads TGTGCCAGCAGCGCCCGAAATGACAGGGTGAGTGAAGCTTTCTTT. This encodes CASSARNDRVSEAFF.

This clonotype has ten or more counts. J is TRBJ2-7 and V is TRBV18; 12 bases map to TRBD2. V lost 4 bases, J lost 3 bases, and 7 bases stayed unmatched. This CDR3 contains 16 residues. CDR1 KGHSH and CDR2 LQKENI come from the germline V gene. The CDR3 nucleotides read TGTGCCAGCTCACGTCCTAGCGGGAGGGGGAACTACGAGCAGTACTTC. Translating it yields CASSRPSGRGNYEQYF.

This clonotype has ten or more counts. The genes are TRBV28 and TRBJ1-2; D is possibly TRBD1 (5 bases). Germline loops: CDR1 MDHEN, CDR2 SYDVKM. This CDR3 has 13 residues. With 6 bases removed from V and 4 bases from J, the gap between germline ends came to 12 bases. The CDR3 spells CASRPGRFYGYTF. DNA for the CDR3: TGTGCCAGCAGACCGGGGCGGTTCTATGGCTACACCTTC.

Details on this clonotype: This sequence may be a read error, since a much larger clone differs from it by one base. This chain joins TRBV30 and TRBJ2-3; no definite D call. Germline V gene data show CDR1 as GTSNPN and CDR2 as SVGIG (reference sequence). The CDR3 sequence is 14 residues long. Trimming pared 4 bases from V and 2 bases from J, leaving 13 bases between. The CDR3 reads CAWTRAHLTDTQYF. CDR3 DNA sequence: TGTGCCTGGACCCGGGCCCACCTCACAGATACGCAGTATTTT.

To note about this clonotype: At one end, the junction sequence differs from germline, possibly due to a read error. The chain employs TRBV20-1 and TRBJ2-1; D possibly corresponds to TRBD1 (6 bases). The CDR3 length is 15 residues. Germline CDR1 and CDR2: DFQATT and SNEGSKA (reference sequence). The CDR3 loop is CSAGESHRDHNEQFF. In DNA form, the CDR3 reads TGCAGTGCTGGAGAATCCCACAGGGACCACAATGAGCAGTTCTTC.

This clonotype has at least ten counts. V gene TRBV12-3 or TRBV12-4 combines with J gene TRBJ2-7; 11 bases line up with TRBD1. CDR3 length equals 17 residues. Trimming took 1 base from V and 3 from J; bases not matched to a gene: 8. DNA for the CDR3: TGTGCCAGCAGTTTAGGCTATCGGGACAGGGGGGACTACGAGCAGTACTTC. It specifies CASSLGYRDRGDYEQYF.

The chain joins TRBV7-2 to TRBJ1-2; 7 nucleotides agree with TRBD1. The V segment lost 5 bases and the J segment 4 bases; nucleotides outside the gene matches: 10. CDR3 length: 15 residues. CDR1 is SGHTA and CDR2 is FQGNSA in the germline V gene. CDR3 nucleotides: TGTGCCAGCAGCACCTCGGGACAGCCGAGCTATGGCTACACCTTC. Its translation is CASSTSGQPSYGYTF.

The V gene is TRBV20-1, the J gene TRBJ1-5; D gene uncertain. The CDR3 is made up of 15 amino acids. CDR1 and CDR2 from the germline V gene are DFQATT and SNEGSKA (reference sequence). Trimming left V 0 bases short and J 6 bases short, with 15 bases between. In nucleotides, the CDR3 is TGCAGTGCTAGAGATGACCAGTGGTCTCTTCAGCCCCAGCATTTT. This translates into CSARDDQWSLQPQHF.

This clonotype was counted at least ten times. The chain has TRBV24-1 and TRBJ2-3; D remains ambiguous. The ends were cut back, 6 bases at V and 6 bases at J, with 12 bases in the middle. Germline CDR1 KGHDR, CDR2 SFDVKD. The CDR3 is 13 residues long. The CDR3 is CATSYDPWDTQYF. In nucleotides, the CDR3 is TGTGCCACCAGTTACGACCCATGGGATACGCAGTATTTT.

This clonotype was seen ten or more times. The CDR3 here is CASSSGVYYGYTF. CDR3 DNA: TGTGCCAGCTCATCAGGCGTGTACTATGGCTACACCTTC. J is TRBJ1-2 and V is TRBV18; no reliable D call. Germline assignment: CDR1 KGHSH and CDR2 LQKENI. The CDR3 length is 13 residues. The V gene lost 5 bases and the J gene lost 3 bases, with 10 bases spanning the gap.

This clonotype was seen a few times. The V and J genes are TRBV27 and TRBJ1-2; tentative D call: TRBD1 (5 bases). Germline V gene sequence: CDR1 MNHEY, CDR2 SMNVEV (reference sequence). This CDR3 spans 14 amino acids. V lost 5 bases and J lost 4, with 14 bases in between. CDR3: CASSPIRDLYGYTF. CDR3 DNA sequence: TGTGCCAGCAGTCCCATCCGGGACCTCTATGGCTACACCTTC.

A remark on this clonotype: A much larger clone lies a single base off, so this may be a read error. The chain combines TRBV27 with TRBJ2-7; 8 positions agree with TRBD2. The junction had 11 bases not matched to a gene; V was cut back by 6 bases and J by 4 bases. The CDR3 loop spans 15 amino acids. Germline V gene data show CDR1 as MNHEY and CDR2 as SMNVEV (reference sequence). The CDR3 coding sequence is TGTGCCAGCAGGCGGACTAGCAGGTGGGAGTACGAGCAGTACTTC. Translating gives CASRRTSRWEYEQYF.

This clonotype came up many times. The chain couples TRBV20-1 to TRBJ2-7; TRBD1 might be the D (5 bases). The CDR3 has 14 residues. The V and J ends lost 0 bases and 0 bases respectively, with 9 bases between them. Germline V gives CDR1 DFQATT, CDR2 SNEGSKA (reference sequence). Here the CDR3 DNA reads TGCAGTGCTAGAGATAACAGGAACTCCTACGAGCAGTACTTC. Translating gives CSARDNRNSYEQYF.

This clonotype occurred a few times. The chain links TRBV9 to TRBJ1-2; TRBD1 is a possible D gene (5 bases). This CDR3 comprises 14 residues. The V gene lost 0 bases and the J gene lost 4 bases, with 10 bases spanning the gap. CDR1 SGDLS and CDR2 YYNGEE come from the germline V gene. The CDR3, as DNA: TGTGCCAGCAGCGTAGAGGACACCGTCTATGGCTACACCTTC. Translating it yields CASSVEDTVYGYTF. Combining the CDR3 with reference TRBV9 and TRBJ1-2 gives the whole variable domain DSGVTQTPKHLITATGQRVTLRCSPRSGDLSVYWYQQSLDQGLQFLIQYYNGEERAKGNILERFSAQQFPDLHSELNLSSLELGDSALYFCASSVEDTVYGYTFGSGTRLTVV.

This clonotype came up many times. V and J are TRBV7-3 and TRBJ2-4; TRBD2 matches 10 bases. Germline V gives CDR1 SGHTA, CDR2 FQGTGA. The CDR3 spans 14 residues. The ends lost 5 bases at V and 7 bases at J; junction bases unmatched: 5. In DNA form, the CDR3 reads TGTGCCAGCAGCCAGAGCGGGAGGGCCAACATTCAGTACTTC. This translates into CASSQSGRANIQYF.

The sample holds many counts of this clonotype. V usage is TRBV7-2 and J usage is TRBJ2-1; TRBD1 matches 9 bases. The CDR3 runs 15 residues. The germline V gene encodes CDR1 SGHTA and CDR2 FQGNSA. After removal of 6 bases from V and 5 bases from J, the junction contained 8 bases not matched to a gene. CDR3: CASRLDRGSHNEQFF. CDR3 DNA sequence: TGTGCCAGCAGGCTCGACAGGGGGTCCCACAATGAGCAGTTCTTC.

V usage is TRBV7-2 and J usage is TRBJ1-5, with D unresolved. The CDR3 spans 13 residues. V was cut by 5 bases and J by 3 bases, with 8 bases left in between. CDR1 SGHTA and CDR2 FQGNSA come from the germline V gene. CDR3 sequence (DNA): TGTGCCAGCAGCCAAGCTCTCAATCAGCCCCAGCATTTT. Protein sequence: CASSQALNQPQHF. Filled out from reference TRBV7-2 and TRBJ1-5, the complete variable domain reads GAGVSQSPSNKVTEKGKDVELRCDPISGHTALYWYRQSLGQGLEFLIYFQGNSAPDKSGLPSDRFSAERTGGSVSTLTIQRTQQEDSAVYLCASSQALNQPQHFGDGTRLSIL.

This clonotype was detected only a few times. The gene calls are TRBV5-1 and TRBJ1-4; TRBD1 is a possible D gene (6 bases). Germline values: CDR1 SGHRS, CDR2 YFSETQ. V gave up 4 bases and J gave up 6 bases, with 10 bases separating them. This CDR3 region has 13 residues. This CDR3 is CASSEDSYEKLFF. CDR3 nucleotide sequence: TGCGCCAGCAGCGAGGACAGCTATGAAAAACTGTTTTTT.

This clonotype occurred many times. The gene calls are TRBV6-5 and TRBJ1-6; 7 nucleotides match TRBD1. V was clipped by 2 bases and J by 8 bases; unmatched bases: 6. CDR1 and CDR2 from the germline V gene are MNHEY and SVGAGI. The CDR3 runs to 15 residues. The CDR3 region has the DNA TGTGCCAGCAGTTACGGGCAGGGGGTTGATTCACCCCTCCACTTT. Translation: CASSYGQGVDSPLHF.

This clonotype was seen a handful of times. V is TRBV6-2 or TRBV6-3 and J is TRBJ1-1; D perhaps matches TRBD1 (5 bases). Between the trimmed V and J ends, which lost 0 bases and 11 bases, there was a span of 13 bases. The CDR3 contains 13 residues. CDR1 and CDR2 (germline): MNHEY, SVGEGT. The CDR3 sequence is CASSYSFRVLAFF. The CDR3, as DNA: TGTGCCAGCAGTTACTCTTTCAGGGTCCTCGCTTTCTTT.

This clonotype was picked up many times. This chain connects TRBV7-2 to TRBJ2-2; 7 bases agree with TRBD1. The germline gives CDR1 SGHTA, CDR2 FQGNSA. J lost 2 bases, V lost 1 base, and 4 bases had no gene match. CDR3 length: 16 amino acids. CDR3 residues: CASSLGGTANTGELFF. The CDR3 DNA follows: TGTGCCAGCAGCTTAGGTGGGACAGCCAACACCGGGGAGCTGTTTTTT.